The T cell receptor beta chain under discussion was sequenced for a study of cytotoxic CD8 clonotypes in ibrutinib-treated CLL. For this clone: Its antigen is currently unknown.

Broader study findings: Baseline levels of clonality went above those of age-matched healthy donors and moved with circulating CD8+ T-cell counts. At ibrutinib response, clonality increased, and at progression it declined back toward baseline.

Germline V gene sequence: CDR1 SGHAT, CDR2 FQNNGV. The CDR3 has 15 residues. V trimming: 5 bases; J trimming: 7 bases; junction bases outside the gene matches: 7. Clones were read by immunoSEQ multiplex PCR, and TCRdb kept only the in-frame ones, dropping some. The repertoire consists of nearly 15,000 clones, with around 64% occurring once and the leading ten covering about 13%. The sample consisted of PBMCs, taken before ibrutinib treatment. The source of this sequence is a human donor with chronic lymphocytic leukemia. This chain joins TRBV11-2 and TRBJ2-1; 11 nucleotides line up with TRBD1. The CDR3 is CASSPIGQGANEQFF. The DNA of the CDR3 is TGTGCCAGCAGCCCTATTGGACAGGGGGCGAATGAGCAGTTCTTC.